This T cell receptor (beta chain) was profiled in a study of blood T cell repertoires in COVID-19. The wider study: Samples taken during acute and convalescent COVID-19 were collected in the United States, Italy and Spain.

V dropped 7 bases and J dropped 7; count of bases not matched to a gene: 5. Germline loops: CDR1 SGDLS, CDR2 YYNGEE. This CDR3 spans 14 amino acids. Methods used by the authors: Using reference gene primer amplification, nucleated cell counts were estimated. Clones were sequenced by immunoSEQ multiplex PCR, and TCRdb holds only the in-frame ones, with some missing. That table supplies the V and J calls and clone size; D and trimming were determined from the DNA. The sample lists roughly 53,000 clones, almost 85% seen once, with 13% to 15% in the top ten. The sequenced sample consisted of peripheral blood. This sequence was found in a human donor in a cohort sampled during active COVID-19. This chain links TRBV9 with TRBJ2-2; the match to TRBD1 covers 12 bases. In DNA form, the CDR3 reads TGTGCCAGCGGGGGACAGGGGGCGGGCGGGGAGCTGTTTTTT. Its translation is CASGGQGAGGELFF.